This T cell receptor beta chain was observed in a study of OX40 agonist ivuxolimab in advanced cancers. Whole-study context: Patients received the agonistic anti-OX40 (CD134) antibody ivuxolimab. Patients with hepatocellular carcinoma, melanoma, renal cell or head and neck cancer made up the dose-escalation patients. Notes on the study in general: Within 6 weeks, CD4+ and CD8+ blood T cells expanded clonally at 0.1 to 3.0 mg/kg. Those patients achieving a partial response at 0.1-3.0 mg/kg showed among the lowest clonal expansion.

Produced via immunoSEQ multiplex PCR; TCRdb's table is partial and in-frame only. Among around 79,000 clones listed, approximately 85% were seen once. Remarks on this clone: Its specificity is not known.

CDR3 length: 16 residues. V lost 2 bases and J lost 4, with 18 bases in between. Germline-derived CDR1 and CDR2 are KGHSH and LQKENI. This specimen consisted of CD4+ or CD8+ T cells sorted from blood, obtained in a trial of the OX40 agonist ivuxolimab. This TCR was recovered from an adult with an advanced solid tumor such as melanoma, head and neck, liver or kidney cancer. The genes are TRBV18 and TRBJ2-7; a possible D gene is TRBD2 (6 bases). This CDR3 reads CASSPSETRGSYEQYF. The CDR3 region has the DNA TGTGCCAGCTCACCATCGGAAACCCGGGGGTCTTACGAGCAGTACTTC.